This T cell receptor (beta chain) was retrieved from a study of graft-versus-host responses after intestinal transplantation. Study as a whole: Anti-thymocyte globulin was used for induction in all recipients, who then took tacrolimus and steroids for roughly three years.

Study-wide results and limits: Recipient marrow held GvH clones, some first seen in ileum or blood.

Data came from immunoSEQ multiplex PCR; TCRdb stores just in-frame clones and leaves some out. The table has around 33,000 clones, just under 95% seen once. This CDR3 contains 14 residues. CDR1 and CDR2 (germline): SEHNR, FQNEAQ (reference sequence). V shed 5 bases and J 9 bases; nucleotides not matched to a gene: 9. Notes on this clone: Antigen: not known.

The chain joins TRBV7-9 to TRBJ1-5; 8 bases align to TRBD1. This TCR was sampled from a human patient who received an intestinal transplant, so some T cells may come from the graft donor. The source was PBMCs, collected 16 days after intestinal transplant. CDR3 amino acids: CASSARQGKRPQHF. The CDR3 nucleotides read TGTGCCAGCAGCGCCAGACAGGGGAAGCGGCCCCAGCATTTT.